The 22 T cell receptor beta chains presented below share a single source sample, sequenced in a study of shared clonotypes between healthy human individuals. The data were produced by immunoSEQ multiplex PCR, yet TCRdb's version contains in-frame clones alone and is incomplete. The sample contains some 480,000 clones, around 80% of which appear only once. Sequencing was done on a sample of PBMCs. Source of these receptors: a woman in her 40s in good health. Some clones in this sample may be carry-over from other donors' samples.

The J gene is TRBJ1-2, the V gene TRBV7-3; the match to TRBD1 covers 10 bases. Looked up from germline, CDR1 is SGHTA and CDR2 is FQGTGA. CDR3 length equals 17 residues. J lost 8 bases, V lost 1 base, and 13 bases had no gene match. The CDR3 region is CASSLMVTGGPSSGYTF. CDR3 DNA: TGTGCCAGCAGCTTAATGGTGACAGGGGGCCCCTCATCGGGCTACACCTTC. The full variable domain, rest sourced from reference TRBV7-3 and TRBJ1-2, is GAGVSQTPSNKVTEKGKYVELRCDPISGHTALYWYRQSLGQGPEFLIYFQGTGAADDSGLPNDRFFAVRPEGSVSTLKIQRTERGDSAVYLCASSLMVTGGPSSGYTFGSGTRLTVV.

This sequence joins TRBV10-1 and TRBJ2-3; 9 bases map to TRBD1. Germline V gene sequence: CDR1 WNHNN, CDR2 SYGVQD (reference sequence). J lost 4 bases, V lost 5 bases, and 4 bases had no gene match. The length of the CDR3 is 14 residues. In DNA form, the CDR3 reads TGCGCCAGCAGTCTGGGACAGGGTGCAGATACGCAGTATTTT. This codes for CASSLGQGADTQYF.

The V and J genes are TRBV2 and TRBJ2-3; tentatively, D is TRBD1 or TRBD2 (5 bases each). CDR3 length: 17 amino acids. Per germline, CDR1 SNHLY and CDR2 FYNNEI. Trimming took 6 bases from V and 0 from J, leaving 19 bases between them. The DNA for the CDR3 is TGTGCCAGCAGCCTCCTCGGGACGGGGCCTAGCACAGATACGCAGTATTTT. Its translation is CASSLLGTGPSTDTQYF.

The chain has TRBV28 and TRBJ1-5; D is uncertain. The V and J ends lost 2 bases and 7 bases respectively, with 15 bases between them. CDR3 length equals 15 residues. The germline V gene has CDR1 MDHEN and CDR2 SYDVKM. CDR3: CASSLLRGGGQPQHF. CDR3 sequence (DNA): TGTGCCAGCAGTTTACTCCGGGGTGGAGGGCAGCCCCAGCATTTT.

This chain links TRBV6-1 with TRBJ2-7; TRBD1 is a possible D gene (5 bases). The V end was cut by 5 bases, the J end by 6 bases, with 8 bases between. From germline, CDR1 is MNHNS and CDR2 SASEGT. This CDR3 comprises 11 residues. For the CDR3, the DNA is TGTGCCAGCAGTTCAGGGTTCGAGCAGTACTTC. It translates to CASSSGFEQYF.

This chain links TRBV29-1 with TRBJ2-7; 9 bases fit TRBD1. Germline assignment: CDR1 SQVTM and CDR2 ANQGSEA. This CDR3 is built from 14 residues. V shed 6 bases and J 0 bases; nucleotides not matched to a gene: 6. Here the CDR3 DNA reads TGCAGCGTAAAAACAGGGGGCTTCTCCTACGAGCAGTACTTC. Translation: CSVKTGGFSYEQYF.

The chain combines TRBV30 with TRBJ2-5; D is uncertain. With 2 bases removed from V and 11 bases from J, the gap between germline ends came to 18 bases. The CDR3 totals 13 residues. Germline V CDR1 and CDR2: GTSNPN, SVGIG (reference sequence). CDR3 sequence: CAWSIATPGEQYF. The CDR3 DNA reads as TGTGCCTGGAGTATTGCTACCCCGGGTGAGCAGTACTTC. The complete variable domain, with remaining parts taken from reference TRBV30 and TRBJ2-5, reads SQTIHQWPATLVQPVGSPLSLECTVEGTSNPNLYWYRQAAGRGLQLLFYSVGIGQISSEVPQNLSASRPQDRQFILSSKKLLLSDSGFYLCAWSIATPGEQYFGPGTRLLVL.

CDR3 nucleotides: TGTGCCAGCAGTGAAGCGGGAAAAGGGGCCCCACCCTACGAGCAGTACTTC. It encodes CASSEAGKGAPPYEQYF. The chain combines TRBV6-1 with TRBJ2-7; TRBD1 is a possible D gene (5 bases). Germline V gene data show CDR1 as MNHNS and CDR2 as SASEGT. V was trimmed by 0 bases and J by 2 bases, leaving 17 bases between them. CDR3 length equals 17 residues.

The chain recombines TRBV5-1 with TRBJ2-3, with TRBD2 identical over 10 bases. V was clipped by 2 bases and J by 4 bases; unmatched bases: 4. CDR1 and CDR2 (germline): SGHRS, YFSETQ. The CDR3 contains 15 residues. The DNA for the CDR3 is TGCGCCAGCAGCTTTTCTAGCGGGAGCTCAGATACGCAGTATTTT. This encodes CASSFSSGSSDTQYF.

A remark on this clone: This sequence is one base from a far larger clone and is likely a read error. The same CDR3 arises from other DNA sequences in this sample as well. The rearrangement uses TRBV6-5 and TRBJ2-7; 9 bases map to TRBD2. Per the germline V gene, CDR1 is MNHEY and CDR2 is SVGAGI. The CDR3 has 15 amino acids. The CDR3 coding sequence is TGTGCAAGCAGTTATTCGCCTAGCGGGAACTACGAGCAGTACTTC. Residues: CASSYSPSGNYEQYF.

The CDR3 region is CASSELGGYQPQHF. CDR3 DNA sequence: TGTGCCAGCAGTGAACTGGGGGGGTATCAGCCCCAGCATTTT. The chain has TRBV2 and TRBJ1-5, with D possibly TRBD1 on 5 matching bases. V was pared by 2 bases and J by 5 bases, with 10 bases between. The CDR3 contains 14 residues. Looked up from germline, CDR1 is SNHLY and CDR2 is FYNNEI.

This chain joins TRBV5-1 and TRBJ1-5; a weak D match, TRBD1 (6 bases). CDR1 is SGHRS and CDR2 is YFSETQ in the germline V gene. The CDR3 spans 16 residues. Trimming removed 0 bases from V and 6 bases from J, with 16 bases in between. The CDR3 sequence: CASSLGGRGGGQPQHF. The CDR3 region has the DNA TGCGCCAGCAGCTTGGGGGGCAGGGGAGGCGGTCAGCCCCAGCATTTT.

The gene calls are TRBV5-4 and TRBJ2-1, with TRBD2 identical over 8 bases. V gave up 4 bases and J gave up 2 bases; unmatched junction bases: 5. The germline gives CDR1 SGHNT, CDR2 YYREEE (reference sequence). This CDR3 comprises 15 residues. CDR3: CASSPLAGPYNEQFF. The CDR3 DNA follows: TGTGCCAGCAGCCCGCTAGCGGGTCCCTACAATGAGCAGTTCTTC.

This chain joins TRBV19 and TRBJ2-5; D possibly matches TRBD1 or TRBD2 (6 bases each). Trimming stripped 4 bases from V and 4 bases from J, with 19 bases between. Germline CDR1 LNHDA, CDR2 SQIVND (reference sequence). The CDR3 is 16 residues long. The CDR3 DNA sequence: TGTGCCAGTAGTACCCGGGCCAGAGGGGGGAGAGAGACCCAGTACTTC. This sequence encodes CASSTRARGGRETQYF.

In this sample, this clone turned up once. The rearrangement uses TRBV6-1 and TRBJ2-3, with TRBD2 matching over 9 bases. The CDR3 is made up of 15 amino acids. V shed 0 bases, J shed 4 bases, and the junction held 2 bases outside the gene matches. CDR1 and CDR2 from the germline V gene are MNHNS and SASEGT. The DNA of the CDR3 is TGTGCCAGCAGTGAAGCGGCGGGAGGGGCAGATACGCAGTATTTT. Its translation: CASSEAAGGADTQYF.

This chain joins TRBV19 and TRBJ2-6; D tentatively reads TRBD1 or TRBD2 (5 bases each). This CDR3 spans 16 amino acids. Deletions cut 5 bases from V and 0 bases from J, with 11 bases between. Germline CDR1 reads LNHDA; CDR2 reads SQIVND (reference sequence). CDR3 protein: CASSPTGGSGANVLTF. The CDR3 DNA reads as TGTGCCAGTAGTCCAACAGGAGGCTCTGGGGCCAACGTCCTGACTTTC.

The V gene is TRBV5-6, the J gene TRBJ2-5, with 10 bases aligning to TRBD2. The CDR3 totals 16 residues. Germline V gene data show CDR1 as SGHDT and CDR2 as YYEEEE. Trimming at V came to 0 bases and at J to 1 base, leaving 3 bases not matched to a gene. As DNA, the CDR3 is TGTGCCAGCAGCTTGGCACTAGCGGGGCCCCAAGAGACCCAGTACTTC. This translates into CASSLALAGPQETQYF. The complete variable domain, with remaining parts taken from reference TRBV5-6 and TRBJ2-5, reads DAGVTQSPTHLIKTRGQQVTLRCSPKSGHDTVSWYQQALGQGPQFIFQYYEEEERQRGNFPDRFSGHQFPNYSSELNVNALLLGDSALYLCASSLALAGPQETQYFGPGTRLLVL.

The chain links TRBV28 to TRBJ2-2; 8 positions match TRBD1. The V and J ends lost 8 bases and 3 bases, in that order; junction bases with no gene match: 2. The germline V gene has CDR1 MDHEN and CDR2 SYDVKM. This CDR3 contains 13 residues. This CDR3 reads CASHRGDTGELFF. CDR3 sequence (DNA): TGTGCCAGCCACAGGGGGGACACCGGGGAGCTGTTTTTT.

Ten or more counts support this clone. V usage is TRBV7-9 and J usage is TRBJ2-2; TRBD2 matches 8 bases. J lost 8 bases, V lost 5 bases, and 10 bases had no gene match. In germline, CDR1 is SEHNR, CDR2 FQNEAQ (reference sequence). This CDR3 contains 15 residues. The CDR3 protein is CASSPQSGSMGELFF. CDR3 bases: TGTGCCAGCAGCCCGCAAAGCGGGAGTATGGGGGAGCTGTTTTTT.

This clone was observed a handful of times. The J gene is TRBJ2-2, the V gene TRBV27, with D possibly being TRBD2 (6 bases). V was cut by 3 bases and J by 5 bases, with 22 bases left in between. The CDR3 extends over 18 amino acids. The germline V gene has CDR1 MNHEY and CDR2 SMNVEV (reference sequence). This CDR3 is CASSLRPREKGSTGELFF. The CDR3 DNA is TGTGCCAGCAGTTTGCGGCCCCGGGAGAAAGGGTCTACCGGGGAGCTGTTTTTT.

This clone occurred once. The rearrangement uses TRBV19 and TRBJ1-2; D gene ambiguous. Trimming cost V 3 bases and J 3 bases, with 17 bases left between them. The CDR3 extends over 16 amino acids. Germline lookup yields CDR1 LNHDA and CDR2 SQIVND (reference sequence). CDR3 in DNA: TGTGCCAGTAGTATTTTCGTGGCGCGGCCGGACTATGGCTACACCTTC. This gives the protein CASSIFVARPDYGYTF. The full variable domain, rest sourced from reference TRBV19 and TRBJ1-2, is DGGITQSPKYLFRKEGQNVTLSCEQNLNHDAMYWYRQDPGQGLRLIYYSQIVNDFQKGDIAEGYSVSREKKESFPLTVTSAQKNPTAFYLCASSIFVARPDYGYTFGSGTRLTVV.

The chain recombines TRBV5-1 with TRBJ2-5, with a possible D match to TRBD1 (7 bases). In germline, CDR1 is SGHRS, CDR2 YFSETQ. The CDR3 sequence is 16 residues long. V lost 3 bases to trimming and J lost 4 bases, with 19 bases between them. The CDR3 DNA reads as TGCGCCAGCAGCTGGGGGGACAGATCGGTGGGAGAGACCCAGTACTTC. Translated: CASSWGDRSVGETQYF. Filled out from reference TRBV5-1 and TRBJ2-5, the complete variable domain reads KAGVTQTPRYLIKTRGQQVTLSCSPISGHRSVSWYQQTPGQGLQFLFEYFSETQRNKGNFPGRFSGRQFSNSRSEMNVSTLELGDSALYLCASSWGDRSVGETQYFGPGTRLLVL.